The table lists the clone carrying this TCR beta chain with many counts. Its antigen is still unknown. These data are taken from a study of T-cell reconstitution after alpha-beta-depleted transplantation in children. Regarding the study as a whole: At around two months after transplant, the alpha-beta T cells were reportedly derived from several hundred expanded clones that came from non-depleted graft cells.

Germline V gene sequence: CDR1 MGHDK, CDR2 SYGVNS. The length of the CDR3 is 17 residues. V lost 2 bases to trimming and J lost 2 bases, with 15 bases between them. Preparation of the TCRbeta library involved a method that used unique molecular identifiers. TCRdb recomputed calls from the PCR reads with MiXCR, one row per CDR3 protein. The sample consists of a few hundred thousand distinct CDR3 sequences, about 25% of them appearing once. The sequencing used PBMCs, collected before TCRalphabeta/CD19-depleted stem cell transplant. This clonotype originated in a girl aged 2-10 years with Fanconi anemia, due to receive a stem cell transplant. The rearrangement joins TRBV25-1 to TRBJ2-2; D tentatively fits TRBD1 or TRBD2 (5 bases each). The CDR3: CASSEPWQGPNTGELFF. The CDR3 DNA is TGTGCCAGCAGTGAACCGTGGCAGGGACCCAACACCGGGGAGCTGTTTTTT.